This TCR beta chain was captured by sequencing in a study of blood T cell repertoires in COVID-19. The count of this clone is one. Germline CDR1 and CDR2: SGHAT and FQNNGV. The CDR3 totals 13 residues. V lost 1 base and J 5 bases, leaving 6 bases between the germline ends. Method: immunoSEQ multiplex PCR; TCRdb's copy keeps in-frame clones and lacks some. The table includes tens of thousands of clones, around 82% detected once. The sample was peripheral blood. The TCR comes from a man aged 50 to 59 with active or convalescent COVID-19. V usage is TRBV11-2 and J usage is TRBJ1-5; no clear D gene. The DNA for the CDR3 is TGTGCCAGCAGCTTAGTCCTTGATCAGCCCCAGCATTTT. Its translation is CASSLVLDQPQHF.